This TCR beta chain stems from a study of blood T cells in healthy people across ages. The study, taken as a whole, reports: Compared with aged donors, long-lived donors showed fewer expanded clones, suggesting selection.

A second PCR of about 6 to 11 cycles used a sample-barcoded 5' primer and a J-beta primer mix. Each TCR beta cDNA got a 12-nucleotide random molecular identifier. TCRdb re-derived calls from the 5' RACE reads in MiXCR, one entry per CDR3 protein. The sample contains roughly 1.7 million distinct CDR3 sequences, roughly a third of which appear only once. A few counts support this clonotype. Its antigen is currently unknown. This CDR3 is built from 15 residues. Germline V lookup: CDR1 DFQATT, CDR2 SNEGSKA (reference sequence). Trimming shortened V by 4 bases and J by 0 bases, and 15 bases separated the two germline ends.

The TCR originated in a woman aged 25 to 39 in good health. V is TRBV20-1 and J is TRBJ1-1; the D is unclear. The sample comprised blood. CDR3 amino acids: CSANGIAKMNTEAFF. The CDR3 bases are TGCAGTGCTAACGGAATTGCTAAGATGAACACTGAAGCTTTCTTT.